This T cell receptor (beta chain) was documented in a study of graft-versus-host responses after intestinal transplantation. About the study: Each recipient received a multivisceral, liver-intestinal, or isolated intestinal graft. Anti-thymocyte globulin induction preceded two to four years of tacrolimus and steroid maintenance in all recipients.

Concerning this clone: Its target is not known.

Trimming took 4 bases from V and 2 from J; bases not matched to a gene: 3. Germline V gene data show CDR1 as MDHEN and CDR2 as SYDVKM. The CDR3 runs to 15 residues. Clones were sequenced by immunoSEQ multiplex PCR, and TCRdb holds only the in-frame ones, with some missing. Of 28,000 or so clones in the sample, approximately 83% were seen once. The V gene is TRBV28, the J gene TRBJ2-1; 9 bases are a match to TRBD1. Sequenced material: unstimulated CD8+ T cells sorted from spleen or lymph node cells, taken before intestinal transplant. This sequence originates from a human donor who received an intestinal transplant. CDR3 amino acids: CASSWGQGAYNEQFF. The CDR3 DNA reads as TGTGCCAGCAGTTGGGGACAGGGAGCCTACAATGAGCAGTTCTTC.